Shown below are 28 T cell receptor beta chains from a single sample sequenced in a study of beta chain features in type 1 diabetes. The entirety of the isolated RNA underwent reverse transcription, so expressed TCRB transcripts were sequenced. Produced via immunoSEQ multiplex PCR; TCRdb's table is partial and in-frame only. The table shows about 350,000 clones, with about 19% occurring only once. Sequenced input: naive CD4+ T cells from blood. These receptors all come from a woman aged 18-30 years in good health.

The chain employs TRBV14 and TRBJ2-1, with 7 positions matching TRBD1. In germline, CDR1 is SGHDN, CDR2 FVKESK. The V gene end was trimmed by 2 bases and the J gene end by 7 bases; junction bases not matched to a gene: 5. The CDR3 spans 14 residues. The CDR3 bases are TGTGCCAGCAGCCAATCCGGCAGGGGGAATGAGCAGTTCTTC. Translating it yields CASSQSGRGNEQFF.

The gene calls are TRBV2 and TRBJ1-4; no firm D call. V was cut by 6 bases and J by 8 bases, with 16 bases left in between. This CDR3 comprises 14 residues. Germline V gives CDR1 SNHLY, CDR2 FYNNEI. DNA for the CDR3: TGTGCCAGCAGAGGAGGTCTACAGATCGAAAAACTGTTTTTT. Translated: CASRGGLQIEKLFF.

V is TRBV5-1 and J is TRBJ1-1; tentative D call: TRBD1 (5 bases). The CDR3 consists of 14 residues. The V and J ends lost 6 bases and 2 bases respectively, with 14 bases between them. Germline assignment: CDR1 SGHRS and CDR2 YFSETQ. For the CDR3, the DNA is TGCGCCAGCAACGGTGACAGCTATAACACTGAAGCTTTCTTT. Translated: CASNGDSYNTEAFF.

The CDR3 region is CASSLTGGLTYEQYF. CDR3 DNA: TGTGCCAGCAGCCTTACAGGGGGCCTAACTTACGAGCAGTACTTC. The chain is built from TRBV7-2 and TRBJ2-7, with TRBD1 matching over 9 bases. The CDR3 is 15 residues long. Per germline, CDR1 SGHTA and CDR2 FQGNSA. V was pared by 5 bases and J by 4 bases, with 9 bases of the junction left unmatched.

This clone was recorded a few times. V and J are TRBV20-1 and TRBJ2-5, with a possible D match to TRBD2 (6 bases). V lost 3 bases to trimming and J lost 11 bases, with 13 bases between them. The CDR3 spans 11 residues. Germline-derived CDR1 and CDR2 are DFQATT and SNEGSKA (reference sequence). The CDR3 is CSASYGSEQYF. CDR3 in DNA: TGCAGTGCTAGCTACGGGAGTGAGCAGTACTTC.

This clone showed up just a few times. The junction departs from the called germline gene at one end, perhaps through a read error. CDR3 nucleotides: TGTGCTAGCAGCTTAGCCCGGGGGACTGAAGCTTTCTTT. Protein product: CASSLARGTEAFF. The chain employs TRBV7-7 and TRBJ1-1; possibly TRBD1 for D (5 bases). CDR1 and CDR2 from the germline V gene are SSHAT and FNYEAQ (reference sequence). The CDR3 consists of 13 residues.

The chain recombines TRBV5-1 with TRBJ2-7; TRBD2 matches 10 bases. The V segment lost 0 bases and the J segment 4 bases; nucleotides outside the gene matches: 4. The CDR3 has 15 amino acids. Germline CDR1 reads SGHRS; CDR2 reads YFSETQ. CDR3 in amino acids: CASSLERGGRYEQYF. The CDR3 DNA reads TGCGCCAGCAGCTTGGAGCGGGGGGGCCGGTACGAGCAGTACTTC.

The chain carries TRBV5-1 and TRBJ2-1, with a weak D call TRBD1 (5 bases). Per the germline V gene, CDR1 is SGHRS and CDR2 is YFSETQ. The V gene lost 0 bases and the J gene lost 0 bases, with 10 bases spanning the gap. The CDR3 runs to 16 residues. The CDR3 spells CASSLEVDSSYNEQFF. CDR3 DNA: TGCGCCAGCAGCTTGGAGGTTGACAGCTCCTACAATGAGCAGTTCTTC.

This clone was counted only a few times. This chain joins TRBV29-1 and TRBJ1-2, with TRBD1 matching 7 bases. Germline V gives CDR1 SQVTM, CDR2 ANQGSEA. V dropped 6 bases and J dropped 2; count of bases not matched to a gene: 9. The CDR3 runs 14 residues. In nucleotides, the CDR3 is TGCAGCGTCCTCCGGGACAGTTTAAACTATGGCTACACCTTC. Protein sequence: CSVLRDSLNYGYTF.

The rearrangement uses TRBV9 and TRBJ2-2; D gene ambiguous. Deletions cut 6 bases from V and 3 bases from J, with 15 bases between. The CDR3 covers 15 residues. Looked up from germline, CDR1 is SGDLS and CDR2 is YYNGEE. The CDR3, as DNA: TGTGCCAGCACCCCGTGGGCCGAAGACACCGGGGAGCTGTTTTTT. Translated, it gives CASTPWAEDTGELFF.

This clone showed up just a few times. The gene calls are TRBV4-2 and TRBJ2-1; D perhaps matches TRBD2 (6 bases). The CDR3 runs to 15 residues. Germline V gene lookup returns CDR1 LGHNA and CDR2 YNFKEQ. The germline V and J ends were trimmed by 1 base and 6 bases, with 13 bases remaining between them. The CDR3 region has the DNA TGTGCCAGCAGCCAAGCTTTGGCGGGGATCAATGAGCAGTTCTTC. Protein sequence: CASSQALAGINEQFF.

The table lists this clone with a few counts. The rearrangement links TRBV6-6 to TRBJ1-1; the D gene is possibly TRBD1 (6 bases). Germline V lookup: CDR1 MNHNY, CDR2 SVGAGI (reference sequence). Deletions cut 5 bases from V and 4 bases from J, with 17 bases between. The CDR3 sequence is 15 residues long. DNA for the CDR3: TGTGCCAGCAGTCCCCAGGGAGGGGGTGGCACTGAAGCTTTCTTT. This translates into CASSPQGGGGTEAFF.

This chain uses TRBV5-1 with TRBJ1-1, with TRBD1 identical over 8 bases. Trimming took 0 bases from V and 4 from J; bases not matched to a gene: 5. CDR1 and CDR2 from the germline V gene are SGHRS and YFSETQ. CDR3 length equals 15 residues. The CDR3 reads CASSLVRGPGTEAFF. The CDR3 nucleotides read TGCGCCAGCAGCTTGGTCAGGGGGCCTGGCACTGAAGCTTTCTTT.

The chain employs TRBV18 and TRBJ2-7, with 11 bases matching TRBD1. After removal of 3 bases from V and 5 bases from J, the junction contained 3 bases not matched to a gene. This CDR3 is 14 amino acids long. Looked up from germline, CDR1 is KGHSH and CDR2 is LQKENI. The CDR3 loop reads CASSPGTGGDEQYF. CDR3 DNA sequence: TGTGCCAGCTCACCTGGGACAGGGGGGGACGAGCAGTACTTC.

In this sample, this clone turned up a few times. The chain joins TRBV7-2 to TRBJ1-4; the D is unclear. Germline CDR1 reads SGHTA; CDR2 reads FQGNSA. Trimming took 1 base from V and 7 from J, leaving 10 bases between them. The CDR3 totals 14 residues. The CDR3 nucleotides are TGTGCCAGCAGCTTAGGCGGGAGCAGTGAAAAACTGTTTTTT. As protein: CASSLGGSSEKLFF.

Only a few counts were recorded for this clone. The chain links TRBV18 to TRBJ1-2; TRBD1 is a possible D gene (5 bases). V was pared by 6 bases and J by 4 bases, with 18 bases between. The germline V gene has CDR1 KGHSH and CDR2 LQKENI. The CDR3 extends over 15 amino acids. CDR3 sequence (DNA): TGTGCCAGCTCTATCTCAGCCTCCGGGGGCTATGGCTACACCTTC. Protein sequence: CASSISASGGYGYTF.

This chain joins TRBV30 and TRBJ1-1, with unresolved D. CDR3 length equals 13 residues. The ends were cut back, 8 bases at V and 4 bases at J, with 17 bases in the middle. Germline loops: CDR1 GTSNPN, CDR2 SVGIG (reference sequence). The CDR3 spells CARQDPGSTEAFF. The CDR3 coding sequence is TGTGCCCGCCAGGACCCCGGGAGCACTGAAGCTTTCTTT.

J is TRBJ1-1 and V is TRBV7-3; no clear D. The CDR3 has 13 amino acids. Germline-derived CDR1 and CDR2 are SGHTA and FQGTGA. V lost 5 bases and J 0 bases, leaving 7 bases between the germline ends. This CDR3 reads CASSILLNTEAFF. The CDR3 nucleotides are TGTGCCAGCAGCATACTACTGAACACTGAAGCTTTCTTT.

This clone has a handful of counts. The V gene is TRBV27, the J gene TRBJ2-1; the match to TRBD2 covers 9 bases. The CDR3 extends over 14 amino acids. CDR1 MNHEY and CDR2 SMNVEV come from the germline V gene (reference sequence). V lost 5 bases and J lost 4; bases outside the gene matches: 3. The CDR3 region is CASSTAGGYNEQFF. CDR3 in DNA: TGTGCCAGCAGTACAGCGGGAGGTTACAATGAGCAGTTCTTC.

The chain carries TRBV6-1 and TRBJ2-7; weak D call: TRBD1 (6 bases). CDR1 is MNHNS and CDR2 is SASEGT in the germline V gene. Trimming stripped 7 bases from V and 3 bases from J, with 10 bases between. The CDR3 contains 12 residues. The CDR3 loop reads CASNKGGYEQYF. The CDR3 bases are TGTGCCAGCAACAAAGGGGGCTACGAGCAGTACTTC.

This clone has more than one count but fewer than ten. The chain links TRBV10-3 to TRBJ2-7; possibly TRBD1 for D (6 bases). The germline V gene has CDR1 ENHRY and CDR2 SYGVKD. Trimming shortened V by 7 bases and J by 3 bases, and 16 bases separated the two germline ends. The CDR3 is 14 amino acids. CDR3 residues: CAINLDRTHYEQYF. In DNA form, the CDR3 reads TGTGCCATCAACCTAGACAGGACCCACTACGAGCAGTACTTC.

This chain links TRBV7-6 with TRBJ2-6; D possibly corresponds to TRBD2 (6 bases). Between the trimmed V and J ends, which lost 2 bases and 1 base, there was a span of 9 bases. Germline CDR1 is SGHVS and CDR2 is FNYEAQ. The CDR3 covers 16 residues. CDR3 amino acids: CASSLNAGSGANVLTF. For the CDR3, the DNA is TGTGCCAGCAGCTTAAATGCGGGGTCTGGGGCCAACGTCCTGACTTTC.

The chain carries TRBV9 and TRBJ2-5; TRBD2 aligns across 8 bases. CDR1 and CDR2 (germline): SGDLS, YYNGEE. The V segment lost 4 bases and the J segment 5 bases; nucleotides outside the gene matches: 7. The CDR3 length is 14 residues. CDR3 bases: TGTGCCAGCAGCTCCTGGCCGGGGGGGGAGACCCAGTACTTC. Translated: CASSSWPGGETQYF. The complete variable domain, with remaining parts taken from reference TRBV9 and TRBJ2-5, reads DSGVTQTPKHLITATGQRVTLRCSPRSGDLSVYWYQQSLDQGLQFLIQYYNGEERAKGNILERFSAQQFPDLHSELNLSSLELGDSALYFCASSSWPGGETQYFGPGTRLLVL.

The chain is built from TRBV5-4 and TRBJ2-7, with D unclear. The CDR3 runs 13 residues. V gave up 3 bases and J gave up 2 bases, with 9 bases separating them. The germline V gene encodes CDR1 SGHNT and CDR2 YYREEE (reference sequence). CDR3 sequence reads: CASSSPTTYEQYF. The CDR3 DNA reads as TGTGCCAGCAGCTCCCCGACAACCTACGAGCAGTACTTC.

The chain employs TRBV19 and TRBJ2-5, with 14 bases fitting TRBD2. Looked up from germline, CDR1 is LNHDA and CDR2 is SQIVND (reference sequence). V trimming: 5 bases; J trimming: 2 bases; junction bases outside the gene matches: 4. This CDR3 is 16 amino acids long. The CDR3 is CASSGRLAGGQETQYF. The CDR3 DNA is TGTGCCAGTAGTGGCCGACTAGCGGGGGGGCAAGAGACCCAGTACTTC.

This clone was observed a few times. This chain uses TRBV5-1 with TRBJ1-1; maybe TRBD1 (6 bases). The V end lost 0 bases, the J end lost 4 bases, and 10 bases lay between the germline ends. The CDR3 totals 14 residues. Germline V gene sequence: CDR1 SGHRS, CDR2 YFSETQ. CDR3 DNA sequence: TGCGCCAGCAGCTTGGCCACAGGGATCACTGAAGCTTTCTTT. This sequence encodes CASSLATGITEAFF.

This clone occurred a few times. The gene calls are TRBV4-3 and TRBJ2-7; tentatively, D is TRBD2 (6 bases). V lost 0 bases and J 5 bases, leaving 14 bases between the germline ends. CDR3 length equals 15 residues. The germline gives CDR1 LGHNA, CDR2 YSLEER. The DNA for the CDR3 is TGCGCCAGCAGCCAAGATGGGCGGGGTGGGGACGAGCAGTACTTC. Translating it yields CASSQDGRGGDEQYF.

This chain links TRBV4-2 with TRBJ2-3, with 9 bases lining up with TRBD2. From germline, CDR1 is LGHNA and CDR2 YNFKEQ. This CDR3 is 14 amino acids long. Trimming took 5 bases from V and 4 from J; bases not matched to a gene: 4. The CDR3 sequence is CASSGGGAADTQYF. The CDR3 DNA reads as TGTGCCAGCAGCGGCGGGGGGGCCGCAGATACGCAGTATTTT.